This record concerns one T cell receptor (beta chain) sequence. Libraries were prepared by immunoSEQ multiplex PCR; TCRdb keeps only in-frame clonotypes and omits some of them. The sample comprises 120,000 or so clones, approximately 87% of which are singletons, and less than 4% rests with the top ten. The sample originates from a study of control samples from healthy donors and cancer patients. The CDR3 loop spans 14 amino acids. After removal of 4 bases from V and 6 bases from J, the junction contained 0 bases not matched to a gene. In germline, CDR1 is MNHEY, CDR2 SVGAGI. Sequencing was carried out using PBMCs. The clonotype was recovered from a woman aged 55 to 70 with lung cancer. V is TRBV6-5 and J is TRBJ1-6; 10 nucleotides agree with TRBD1. CDR3 coding DNA: TGTGCCAGCAGTTGGACAGGGGGTAATTCACCCCTCCACTTT. Encoded protein: CASSWTGGNSPLHF.